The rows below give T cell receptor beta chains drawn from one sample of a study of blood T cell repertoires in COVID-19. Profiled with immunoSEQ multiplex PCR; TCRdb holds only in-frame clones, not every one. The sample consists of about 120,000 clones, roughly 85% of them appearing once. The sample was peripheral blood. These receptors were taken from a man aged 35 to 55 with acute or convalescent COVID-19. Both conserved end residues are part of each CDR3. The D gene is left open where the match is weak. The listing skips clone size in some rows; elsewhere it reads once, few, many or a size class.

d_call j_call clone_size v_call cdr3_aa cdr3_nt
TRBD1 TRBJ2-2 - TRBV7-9 CASSRPPPGQGITGELFF TGTGCCAGCAGCCGTCCCCCTCCGGGACAGGGGATCACCGGGGAGCTGTTTTTT
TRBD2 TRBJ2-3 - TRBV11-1 CASSSLAGGNTDTQYF TGTGCCAGCAGCTCTCTAGCGGGGGGGAACACAGATACGCAGTATTTT
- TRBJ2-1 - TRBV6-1 CASSEGLSSYNEQFF TGTGCCAGCAGTGAAGGACTTTCTTCCTACAATGAGCAGTTCTTC
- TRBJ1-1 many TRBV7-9 CASNFRTEAFF TGTGCCAGCAACTTTCGGACTGAAGCTTTCTTT
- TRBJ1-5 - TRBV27 CASMGYGGGGNQPQHF TGTGCCAGCATGGGTTATGGTGGAGGGGGCAATCAGCCCCAGCATTTT
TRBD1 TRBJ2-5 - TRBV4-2 CASSQPGTGQETQYF TGTGCCAGCAGCCAGCCCGGGACAGGGCAAGAGACCCAGTACTTC
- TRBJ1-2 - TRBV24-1 CATSDHSAPPYYGYTF TGTGCCACCAGTGATCACAGTGCTCCCCCATACTATGGCTACACCTTC
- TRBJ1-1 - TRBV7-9 CASSLLSTALNTEAFF TGTGCCAGCAGCTTATTATCGACAGCGTTGAACACTGAAGCTTTCTTT
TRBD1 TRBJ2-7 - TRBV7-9 CASSSPDRAAYF TGTGCCAGCAGCTCCCCGGACAGGGCGGCGTACTTC
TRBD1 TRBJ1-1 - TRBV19 CASSFTGGTEAFF TGTGCCAGTTCCTTTACAGGGGGCACTGAAGCTTTCTTT
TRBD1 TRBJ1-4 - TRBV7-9 CASSSNGRGPEKLFF TGTGCCAGCAGCTCAAATGGCAGGGGGCCTGAAAAACTGTTTTTT
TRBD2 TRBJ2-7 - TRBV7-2 CASSLEGLAGIEQYF TGTGCCAGCAGCTTAGAGGGACTAGCGGGAATCGAGCAGTACTTC
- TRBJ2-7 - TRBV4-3 CASSQLAGGTGGYEQYF TGCGCCAGCAGCCAATTGGCCGGCGGGACGGGTGGCTACGAGCAGTACTTC
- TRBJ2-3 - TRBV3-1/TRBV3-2 CASSQDVATDTQYF TGTGCCAGCAGCCAAGATGTGGCCACAGATACGCAGTATTTT
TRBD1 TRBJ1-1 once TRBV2 CASTGQGGSNTEAFF TGTGCCAGCACGGGACAGGGGGGATCGAACACTGAAGCTTTCTTT
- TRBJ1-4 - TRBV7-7 CASSLGGLGEKLFF TGTGCCAGCAGCTTAGGAGGGTTGGGGGAAAAACTGTTTTTT
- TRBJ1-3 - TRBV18 CASSSTASGNTIYF TGTGCCAGCTCATCAACAGCCTCTGGAAACACCATATATTTT
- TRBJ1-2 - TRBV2 CASSEGGGNYGYTF TGTGCCAGCAGTGAAGGTGGGGGCAACTATGGCTACACCTTC
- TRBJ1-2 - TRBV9 CASSVAGSPPNYGYTF TGTGCCAGCAGCGTAGCAGGTTCACCGCCTAACTATGGCTACACCTTC
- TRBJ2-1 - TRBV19 CASRIGQYNEQFF TGTGCCAGCAGAATCGGACAATACAATGAGCAGTTCTTC
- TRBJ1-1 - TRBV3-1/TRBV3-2 CASSQTGLGTEAFF TGTGCCAGCAGCCAGACGGGACTAGGAACTGAAGCTTTCTTT
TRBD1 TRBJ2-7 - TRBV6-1 CASSEQGAFEQYF TGTGCCAGCAGTGAACAGGGGGCGTTTGAGCAGTACTTC
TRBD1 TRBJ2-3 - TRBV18 CASSPPSATGFTDTQYF TGTGCCAGCTCACCACCGTCCGCGACAGGGTTCACAGATACGCAGTATTTT
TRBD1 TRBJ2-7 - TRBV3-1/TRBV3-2 CASSQEGQSQYF TGTGCCAGCAGCCAAGAGGGACAGAGCCAGTACTTC
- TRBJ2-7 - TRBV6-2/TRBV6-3 CASSYRNQGAEQYF TGTGCCAGCAGTTACCGGAACCAGGGCGCCGAGCAGTACTTC
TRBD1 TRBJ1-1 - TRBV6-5 CASQGTGQSRAFF TGTGCCAGCCAGGGGACAGGGCAATCTCGGGCTTTCTTT
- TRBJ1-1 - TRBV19 CASSAGTMNTEAFF TGTGCCAGTAGCGCTGGGACAATGAACACTGAAGCTTTCTTT
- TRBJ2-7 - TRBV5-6 CASSPQGRSYEQYF TGTGCCAGCAGCCCCCAGGGCAGATCCTACGAGCAGTACTTC
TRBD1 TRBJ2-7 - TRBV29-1 CSVEGTGRYEQYF TGCAGCGTTGAAGGGACAGGGCGCTACGAGCAGTACTTC
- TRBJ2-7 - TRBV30 CAWSDGRGGTYEQYF TGTGCCTGGAGTGATGGGCGGGGCGGAACCTACGAGCAGTACTTC
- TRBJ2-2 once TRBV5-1 CASSLVDKNTGELFF TGCGCCAGCAGCTTGGTGGACAAGAACACCGGGGAGCTGTTTTTT